What follows describes a single TCR beta chain. This clone's antigen is unknown. There are no base qualities to consult, and no much larger clone falls within one base. The donors were healthy, HIV-negative adults with no recently reported acute infections or vaccinations. Only Caucasian adults living in Nashville, Tennessee, USA were represented among the donors. For unsorted samples, 100 million or so PBMCs were counted, and genomic DNA was extracted using the QIAamp DNA Blood Mini kit. After blood collection by leukapheresis, PBMCs were isolated using Ficoll-Histopaque density gradient centrifugation and then cryopreserved in the vapor phase of liquid nitrogen. The data belong to a study of shared clonotypes between healthy human individuals (dated by TCRdb to 2020 to 2022). Notes on the research overall: The cohort comprised a couple of women and a few men aged 18 to 49 years. To estimate repertoire size and how much clonotypes are shared between individuals, the study performed deep sequencing of blood TCR repertoires from a few healthy adults. Libraries were prepared and TCR repertoires were sequenced by different laboratories using diverse techniques, in order to increase sequencing depth and limit assay-specific biases. Each donor's leukapheresis produced roughly between about 0.8 and 8.9 billion PBMCs.

Using the deep immunoSEQ assay, TCR CDR3 regions were amplified from genomic DNA by multiplex PCR. Extracted genomic DNA from each cell subset was distributed evenly across all wells of several immunoSEQ 96-well plates, and each plate was treated as a replicate. For unsorted PBMC, 250 to 300 ng of genomic DNA, equivalent to around 30,000 T cell genomes, went into each replicate PCR. Unsorted PBMC genomic DNA was sequenced across ten immunoSEQ deep assay plates. Purified libraries were quantified with a Qubit 3.0 fluorometer, sized on a Bioanalyzer 2100, and re-quantified with the KAPA Library Quantification kit. Every immunoSEQ 96-well plate was sequenced on a dedicated single-read 150-cycle Illumina NextSeq 550 flow cell. On the study's bioinformatics: Because only junctional sequences without quality scores were contained in the immunoSEQ output, filtering matching that applied to full-length reads could not be performed. Sequences were annotated with PyIR, a Python wrapper for IgBLAST v1.9, and V/J genes and CDR3 were assigned using IMGT germline references. Reads were filtered out if the reads had weak V/J assignments (E-value above 1e-6), no CDR3, stop codons, out-of-frame junctions, or ambiguous translated residues. V3J clonotypes were defined as sequences sharing an identical inferred V gene, J gene, and CDR3 amino acid sequence. To compute the percentage overlap between repertoires, the number of shared unique clonotypes was divided by the size of the smaller repertoire. Repertoire richness was assessed with RTK rarefaction, the Chao1 estimator, and Recon v2.1 estimates of unobserved clonotypes. As stored in TCRdb, this immuneACCESS dataset retains in-frame rearrangements with V and J assigned. A fraction of the clones does not appear; measured against another copy, unresolved V genes explain less than half of the discrepancy, and the remainder lacks a known reason. The V and J calls and clone size are taken from that table; D and trimming were inferred from the DNA. In all, the sample holds approximately 510,000 clones, and approximately 79% of those were seen once. The top ten clonotypes cover 13% of the sample.

Results the study describes overall, beyond this receptor: Because the study included only a small number of donors, the genetic and exposure-history diversity represented was limited. Sampling was restricted to blood, and TCR repertoires in tissues likely differ from the TCR repertoires found in blood. Pairwise subsampling indicated that sequencing depth was expected to affect the degree of clonotype sharing among donors.

Sequencing input: PBMCs. The TCR sequence derives from a woman in her 40s in good health. Some clones in this sample may be carry-over from other donors' samples.

The nucleotide sequence is given as TGTGCCAGCGGGGTGACTAGCGGGACTGGGAATGAGCAGTTCTTC. Translated, this is CASGVTSGTGNEQFF. The receptor chain draws on TRBV9 and TRBJ2-1; TRBD2 fits 11 bases in the junction. Relative to germline, V is missing 7 bases and J is missing 7 bases, with 10 bases of the junction outside any gene match. The germline V gene provides CDR1 SGDLS and CDR2 YYNGEE. The CDR3 holds 15 amino acids from the cysteine to the phenylalanine. Left in the record is the CDR3 DNA by itself, 45 bases read in frame from the first base.